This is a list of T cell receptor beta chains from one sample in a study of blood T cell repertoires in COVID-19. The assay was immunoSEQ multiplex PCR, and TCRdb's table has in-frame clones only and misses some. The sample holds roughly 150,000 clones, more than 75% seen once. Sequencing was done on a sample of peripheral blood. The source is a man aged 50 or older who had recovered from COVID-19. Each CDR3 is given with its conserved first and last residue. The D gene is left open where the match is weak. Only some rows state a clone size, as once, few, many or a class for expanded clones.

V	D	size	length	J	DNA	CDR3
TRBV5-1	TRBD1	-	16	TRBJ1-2	TGCGCCAGCAGCCCCCCCGGACAGGGCAAAAACTATGGCTACACCTTC	CASSPPGQGKNYGYTF
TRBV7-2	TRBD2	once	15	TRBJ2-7	TGTGCCAGCAGCTTAGGTACTAGCGGGAGGTACGAGCAGTACTTC	CASSLGTSGRYEQYF
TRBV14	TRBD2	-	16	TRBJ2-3	TGTGCCAGCAGCCCCAGACTAGCGGGACGAACAGATACGCAGTATTTT	CASSPRLAGRTDTQYF
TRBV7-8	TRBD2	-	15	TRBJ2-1	TGTGCCAGCAGCTCTCCCGGGGAGGGTGTTAATGAGCAGTTCTTC	CASSSPGEGVNEQFF
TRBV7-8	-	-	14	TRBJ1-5	TGTGCCAGCAGCTTAGGACAGTCCAATCAGCCCCAGCATTTT	CASSLGQSNQPQHF
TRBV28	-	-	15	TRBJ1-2	TGTGCCAGCAGGCTAGCACCTCCAAGTAACTATGGCTACACCTTC	CASRLAPPSNYGYTF
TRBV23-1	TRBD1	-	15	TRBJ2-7	TGCGCCAGCAGTCAGCCGAACAGGGGGGTCTACGAGCAGTACTTC	CASSQPNRGVYEQYF
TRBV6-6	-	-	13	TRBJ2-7	TGTGCCAGTACACCAGGGTACTCCTACGAGCAGTACTTC	CASTPGYSYEQYF
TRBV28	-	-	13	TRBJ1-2	TGTGCCAGCAGTTTGCATGGGGCGCTGGGCTACACCTTC	CASSLHGALGYTF
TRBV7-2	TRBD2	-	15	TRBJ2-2	TGTGCCAGCAGCTTGGGACTAGCGAACACCGGGGAGCTGTTTTTT	CASSLGLANTGELFF
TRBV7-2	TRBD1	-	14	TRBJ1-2	TGTGCCAGCAGCCCGAGACAGGGGAACTATGGCTACACCTTC	CASSPRQGNYGYTF
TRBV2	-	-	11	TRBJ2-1	TGTGCCAGCAACGGAGGTGATGAGCAGTTCTTC	CASNGGDEQFF
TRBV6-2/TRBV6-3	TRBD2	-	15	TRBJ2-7	TGTGCCAGCAGTTCACTAGCGGGAGTTTTGTACGAGCAGTACTTC	CASSSLAGVLYEQYF
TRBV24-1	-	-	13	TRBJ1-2	TGTGCCACCAGTGGGTCAGGTGGACTTGGCTACACCTTC	CATSGSGGLGYTF
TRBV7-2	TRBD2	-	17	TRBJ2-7	TGTGCCAGCAGCTTAAATATCCCGGGAGGGTCCTCCTACGAGCAGTACTTC	CASSLNIPGGSSYEQYF
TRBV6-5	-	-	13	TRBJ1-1	TGTGCCAGCAGATCAGGCCTGAACACTGAAGCTTTCTTT	CASRSGLNTEAFF
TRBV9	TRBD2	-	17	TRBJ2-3	TGTGCCAGCAGCCCACGCCGGAGCGGGGGCTCTCTAGATACGCAGTATTTT	CASSPRRSGGSLDTQYF
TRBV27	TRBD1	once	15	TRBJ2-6	TGTGCCAGCAGTCAACAGGGGCGTGGGGCCAACGTCCTGACTTTC	CASSQQGRGANVLTF
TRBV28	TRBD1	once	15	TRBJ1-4	TGTGCCAGCAGTTCCACAGGGGTCGGTAATGAAAAACTGTTTTTT	CASSSTGVGNEKLFF
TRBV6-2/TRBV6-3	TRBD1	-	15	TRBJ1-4	TGTGCCAGCAGCTTCTCCGGGACAGGGAATGAAAAACTGTTTTTT	CASSFSGTGNEKLFF
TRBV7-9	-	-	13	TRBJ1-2	TGTGCCAGCAGCTTAGTAGGGGCCGATGGCTACACCTTC	CASSLVGADGYTF
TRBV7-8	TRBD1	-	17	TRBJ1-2	TGTGCCAGCAGCTTTCCCTCCGGGACAGGGGGCAACTATGGCTACACCTTC	CASSFPSGTGGNYGYTF
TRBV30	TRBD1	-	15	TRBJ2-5	TGTGCCTGGAGTGCCGGGACAGGGGCGCGGGAGACCCAGTACTTC	CAWSAGTGARETQYF
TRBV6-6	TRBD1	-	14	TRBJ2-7	TGTGCCAGCAGGAGGGGACAGGGGGCCTACGAGCAGTACTTC	CASRRGQGAYEQYF
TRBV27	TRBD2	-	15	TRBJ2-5	TGTGCCAGCAGGCGGACTAGCGGGAAAATAGAGACCCAGTACTTC	CASRRTSGKIETQYF
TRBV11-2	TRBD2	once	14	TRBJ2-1	TGTGCCAGCAGCTTAGAACGGGGGGTGAGTGAGCAGTTCTTC	CASSLERGVSEQFF
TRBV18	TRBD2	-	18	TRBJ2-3	TGTGCCAGCTCACCAGGACGCGGACTAGCGGGAGAAGGAGATACGCAGTATTTT	CASSPGRGLAGEGDTQYF
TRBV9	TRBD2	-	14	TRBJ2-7	TGTGCCAGCAGCCGGGGGACTAGCCGTCTCGAGCAGTACTTC	CASSRGTSRLEQYF
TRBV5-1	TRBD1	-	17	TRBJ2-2	TGCGCCAGCAGCCCCAACAGGGGTGCGGAGTCCTCGGGGGAGCTGTTTTTT	CASSPNRGAESSGELFF
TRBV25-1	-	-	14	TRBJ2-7	TGTGCCAGCAGTGAGGTAGGCGGTCTCTACGAGCAGTACTTC	CASSEVGGLYEQYF
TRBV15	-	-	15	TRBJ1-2	TGTGCCACCAGCGCCCCCAACAGGGTTATAGGTGGCTACACCTTC	CATSAPNRVIGGYTF
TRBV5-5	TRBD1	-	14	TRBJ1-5	TGTGCCAGCAGCGGGGGACAGGGGGTTCAGCCCCAGCATTTT	CASSGGQGVQPQHF
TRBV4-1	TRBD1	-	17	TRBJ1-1	TGCGCCAGCAGCCACCCACCCCGGGGGACAGGGGTAGCTGAAGCTTTCTTT	CASSHPPRGTGVAEAFF
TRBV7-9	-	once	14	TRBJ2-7	TGTGCCAGCAGCTTTGGCCCCGGCGGCTACGAGCAGTACTTC	CASSFGPGGYEQYF
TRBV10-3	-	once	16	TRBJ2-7	TGTGCCATCAGTGAGTCGGGCCTCCCCAACTCCTACGAGCAGTACTTC	CAISESGLPNSYEQYF
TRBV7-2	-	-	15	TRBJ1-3	TGTGCCAGCAGCTCCCCGGGACTTCGGGGGAACACCATATATTTT	CASSSPGLRGNTIYF
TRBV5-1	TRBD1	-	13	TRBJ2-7	TGCGCCAGCAGCTTGTCACAGGGGTACGAGCAGTACTTC	CASSLSQGYEQYF
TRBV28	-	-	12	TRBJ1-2	TGTGCCAGCAGTTTAGTGGGGGGTGGCTACACCTTC	CASSLVGGGYTF
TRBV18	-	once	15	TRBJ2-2	TGTGCCAGCTCACCACCAGGGAGGTGGACCGGGGAGCTGTTTTTT	CASSPPGRWTGELFF
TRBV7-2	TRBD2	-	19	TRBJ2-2	TGTGCCAGCAGCTTAGTTAAGAAACTAGCGGGGGGCGGCACCGGGGAGCTGTTTTTT	CASSLVKKLAGGGTGELFF
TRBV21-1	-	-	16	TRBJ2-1	TGTGCCAGCAGCAAAGAGGGGACTAGGAGCTACAATGAGCAGTTCTTC	CASSKEGTRSYNEQFF
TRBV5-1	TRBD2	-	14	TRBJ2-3	TGCGCCAGCAGCTTGGGCCCTAGCGGGGCACCGCAGTATTTT	CASSLGPSGAPQYF
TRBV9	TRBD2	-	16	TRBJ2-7	TGTGCCAGCAGCGTAGCGTCAAGTCCGGGAGGCTACGAGCAGTACTTC	CASSVASSPGGYEQYF
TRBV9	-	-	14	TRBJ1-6	TGTGCCAGCAGCGCTGGGCTTGAGAATTCACCCCTCCACTTT	CASSAGLENSPLHF
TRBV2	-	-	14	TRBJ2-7	TGTGCCAGCAGTGGTCGACAGGCCCCGGACGAGCAGTACTTC	CASSGRQAPDEQYF
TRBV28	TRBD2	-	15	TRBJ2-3	TGTGCCAGCAGGTCCGGGGGAGGGTGGGCAGATACGCAGTATTTT	CASRSGGGWADTQYF
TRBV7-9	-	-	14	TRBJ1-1	TGTGCCAGCAGCTTCGAGTCCGGGAACACTGAAGCTTTCTTT	CASSFESGNTEAFF
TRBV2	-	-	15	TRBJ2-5	TGTGCCAGCAGTGAGGGGGCCCTATACCAAGAGACCCAGTACTTC	CASSEGALYQETQYF
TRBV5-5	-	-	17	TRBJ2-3	TGTGCCAGCAGCCCCCGTCCAGACAGTGCTAAGACAGATACGCAGTATTTT	CASSPRPDSAKTDTQYF
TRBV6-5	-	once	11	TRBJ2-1	TGTGCCAGCAGTTCCCTAGATAAGCAGTTCTTC	CASSSLDKQFF